Shown below are 17 T cell receptor beta chains from a single sample sequenced in a study of blood T cell repertoires in COVID-19. TCRdb keeps only in-frame clones here, not all; method: immunoSEQ multiplex PCR. The data show 250,000 to 400,000 clones, with approximately 91% seen just once and 5% to 5.5% held by the top ten. Input material: PBMCs or T cells enriched from blood (not recorded which). These TCRs come from a man aged 55 to 70 who had recovered from COVID-19.

A single count supports this clone. The V call is TRBV28, the J call TRBJ2-4, with D perhaps matching TRBD1 (6 bases). CDR1 MDHEN and CDR2 SYDVKM come from the germline V gene. This CDR3 is built from 14 residues. Trimming pared 2 bases from V and 3 bases from J, leaving 8 bases between. The chain's CDR3 is CASSLSRGKNIQYF. The CDR3 coding sequence is TGTGCCAGCAGTTTAAGCAGGGGCAAAAACATTCAGTACTTC.

The gene calls are TRBV19 and TRBJ2-7; 7 bases map to TRBD2. The V and J ends lost 2 bases and 2 bases, in that order; junction bases with no gene match: 9. The CDR3 has 16 amino acids. From germline, CDR1 is LNHDA and CDR2 SQIVND (reference sequence). The CDR3 region has the DNA TGTGCCAGTAGTATAAGGGGAGGGAGGGCCGCCTACGAGCAGTACTTC. It is translated as CASSIRGGRAAYEQYF.

The table lists this clone with a count of one. The chain employs TRBV9 and TRBJ1-1; D gene uncertain. The germline V and J ends were trimmed by 0 bases and 5 bases, with 11 bases remaining between them. Germline lookup yields CDR1 SGDLS and CDR2 YYNGEE. The CDR3 consists of 14 residues. The CDR3 is CASSVDLTQTEAFF. The CDR3 DNA reads TGTGCCAGCAGCGTAGATCTGACACAAACTGAAGCTTTCTTT.

The chain joins TRBV27 to TRBJ2-2; D possibly corresponds to TRBD2 (6 bases). V lost 5 bases, J lost 2 bases, and 21 bases lay in between. Germline CDR1 MNHEY, CDR2 SMNVEV (reference sequence). The CDR3 spans 18 residues. The CDR3 here is CASSPQAGRASNTGELFF. The CDR3 DNA is TGTGCCAGCAGTCCCCAGGCGGGAAGAGCCTCTAACACCGGGGAGCTGTTTTTT.

The chain combines TRBV5-1 with TRBJ2-2; 7 positions match TRBD1. The CDR3 has 15 amino acids. J was trimmed by 5 bases and V by 2 bases; bases with no gene match: 6. Germline-derived CDR1 and CDR2 are SGHRS and YFSETQ. The CDR3, as DNA: TGCGCCAGCAGCTTCGAAGGGGGCGGAACCGGGGAGCTGTTTTTT. This codes for CASSFEGGGTGELFF.

The chain joins TRBV3-1 (or the pseudogene TRBV3-2) to TRBJ2-7, with a tentative D call TRBD1 (6 bases). Germline CDR1 reads LGHDT; CDR2 reads YNNKEL (reference sequence). Trimming pared 0 bases from V and 7 bases from J, leaving 16 bases between. The CDR3 length is 15 residues. CDR3: CASSQDPGHGYEQYF. Written as DNA, the CDR3 is TGTGCCAGCAGCCAAGATCCGGGACACGGATATGAGCAGTACTTC.

This sequence joins TRBV7-2 and TRBJ1-1; the D is unclear. The CDR3 has 14 amino acids. V was clipped by 1 base and J by 1 base, with 7 bases between them. Germline V CDR1 and CDR2: SGHTA, FQGNSA. For the CDR3, the DNA is TGTGCCAGCAGCTTAGTAACGGGGAACACTGAAGCTTTCTTT. Translation gives CASSLVTGNTEAFF.

The chain carries TRBV28 and TRBJ1-2, with a tentative D call TRBD1 (6 bases). V was cut by 2 bases and J by 4 bases, with 17 bases left in between. This CDR3 contains 16 residues. CDR1 MDHEN and CDR2 SYDVKM come from the germline V gene. The CDR3 DNA reads TGTGCCAGCAGTTTAGGGTCCAAGGGGGACCCCTATGGCTACACCTTC. This gives the protein CASSLGSKGDPYGYTF.

V and J are TRBV2 and TRBJ1-2, with 11 positions matching TRBD1. CDR3 length: 13 residues. Germline values: CDR1 SNHLY, CDR2 FYNNEI. Germline trimming cut 7 bases from V and 12 bases from J; bases unmatched to any gene: 10. Here the CDR3 DNA reads TGTGCCAGCACACGCTCGGGACAGGGGGTACACACCTTC. This sequence encodes CASTRSGQGVHTF.

The chain is built from TRBV5-1 and TRBJ1-6; D call uncertain. The CDR3 has 12 residues. Per germline, CDR1 SGHRS and CDR2 YFSETQ. Trimming took off 2 bases at V and 5 bases at J, with 2 bases between the two ends. CDR3 DNA sequence: TGCGCCAGCAGCTTCGATAATTCACCCCTCCACTTT. Its translation is CASSFDNSPLHF.

This clone occurred once. V and J are TRBV19 and TRBJ2-7, with 8 bases matching TRBD1. The CDR3 has 14 amino acids. Germline CDR1 reads LNHDA; CDR2 reads SQIVND (reference sequence). J was trimmed by 2 bases and V by 4 bases; bases with no gene match: 4. CDR3 loop: CASSTRTGTYEQYF. Here the CDR3 DNA reads TGTGCCAGTAGTACCAGGACAGGGACCTACGAGCAGTACTTC.

V usage is TRBV18 and J usage is TRBJ2-1; weak D call: TRBD2 (6 bases). Germline CDR1 KGHSH, CDR2 LQKENI. V lost 3 bases and J 6 bases, leaving 21 bases between the germline ends. The CDR3 extends over 17 amino acids. The CDR3 DNA reads as TGTGCCAGCTCACCCGGGAACCGGGACTCCGGGGGCAATGAGCAGTTCTTC. Translated, it gives CASSPGNRDSGGNEQFF.

V gene TRBV7-3 combines with J gene TRBJ2-3; 11 bases fit TRBD2. CDR3 length: 15 residues. Per the germline V gene, CDR1 is SGHTA and CDR2 is FQGTGA. The trim removed 5 bases at V and 5 bases at J, leaving 6 bases unmatched. The CDR3 reads CASSTTSGSLDTQYF. The CDR3, as DNA: TGTGCCAGCAGCACAACTAGCGGGAGTTTAGATACGCAGTATTTT.

The chain employs TRBV5-6 and TRBJ2-1; 7 bases are shared with TRBD1. Germline CDR1 is SGHDT and CDR2 is YYEEEE. V shed 1 base and J 5 bases; nucleotides not matched to a gene: 6. The CDR3 consists of 15 residues. Here the CDR3 reads CASSLLIRGNNEQFF. Here the CDR3 DNA reads TGTGCCAGCAGCTTGTTGATCAGGGGGAACAATGAGCAGTTCTTC. The whole variable domain, remainder taken from reference TRBV5-6 and TRBJ2-1, is DAGVTQSPTHLIKTRGQQVTLRCSPKSGHDTVSWYQQALGQGPQFIFQYYEEEERQRGNFPDRFSGHQFPNYSSELNVNALLLGDSALYLCASSLLIRGNNEQFFGPGTRLTVL.

The chain employs TRBV3-1 (or the pseudogene TRBV3-2) and TRBJ1-5; weak D call: TRBD1 (6 bases). Per the germline V gene, CDR1 is LGHDT and CDR2 is YNNKEL (reference sequence). The ends were cut back, 4 bases at V and 3 bases at J, with 10 bases in the middle. The CDR3 contains 14 residues. The CDR3 reads CASSPGVDNQPQHF. The CDR3 bases are TGTGCCAGCAGCCCAGGGGTTGACAATCAGCCCCAGCATTTT.

V usage is TRBV14 and J usage is TRBJ2-3; no reliable D call. Trimming pared 2 bases from V and 6 bases from J, leaving 18 bases between. Germline V lookup: CDR1 SGHDN, CDR2 FVKESK. CDR3 length: 16 amino acids. CDR3: CASSQQQPFSYDTQYF. The CDR3 DNA is TGTGCCAGCAGCCAACAACAGCCCTTCTCTTACGATACGCAGTATTTT.

This chain connects TRBV5-1 to TRBJ1-1; the D gene is possibly TRBD1 (6 bases). Germline lookup yields CDR1 SGHRS and CDR2 YFSETQ. The CDR3 length is 16 residues. V was trimmed by 4 bases and J by 1 base, leaving 17 bases between them. The CDR3 nucleotides are TGCGCCAGCAGCATAAATGCCGGGACACCGAACACTGAAGCTTTCTTT. Protein: CASSINAGTPNTEAFF.